The following is a T cell receptor (beta chain) sequence with its context. TCRdb processed the 5' RACE reads anew with MiXCR; each CDR3 protein has one entry. The sample records around 470,000 distinct CDR3 sequences, about 19% being singletons. This record comes from a study of T-cell memory formation after mild COVID-19. Trimming removed 5 bases from V and 5 bases from J, with 9 bases in between. Germline CDR1 is LGHDT and CDR2 is YNNKEL (reference sequence). The CDR3 covers 12 residues. The chain links TRBV3-1 to TRBJ2-5; the D is unclear. The source material was PBMCs or a T cell subset sorted from them (not recorded which). This clonotype originated in an adult woman who had mild COVID-19 (a few samples of this study predate the infection). Cell type and time point are not known. The CDR3 here is CASSGLGETQYF. CDR3 nucleotides: TGTGCCAGCAGCGGCCTCGGGGAGACCCAGTACTTC.